This entry features one T cell receptor (beta chain) sequence. The entry originates in a study of T cell changes during pregnancy in multiple sclerosis. The CDR3 is 13 amino acids. Trimming removed 5 bases at V and 3 bases at J, with 10 bases between. The germline V gene has CDR1 MNHEY and CDR2 SMNVEV (reference sequence). Using immunoSEQ multiplex PCR, the repertoire was profiled, and TCRdb retains in-frame clones only, with some absent. The table lists about 80,000 clones, about 94% of them singletons. The sequence was obtained from a female donor with multiple sclerosis, enrolled in a pregnancy study. The source was peripheral blood, collected in the third trimester of pregnancy. The V gene is TRBV27, the J gene TRBJ2-5; unclear D gene. The CDR3 DNA is TGTGCCAGCAGTCCAACTCGGGAAGAGACCCAGTACTTC. Its protein product is CASSPTREETQYF.